These 18 T cell receptor beta chains originate from one sample sequenced in a study of regulatory T cells in long-lasting Graves disease. Time point described: persistent/refractory GD, antithyroid drugs over 5 years with positive TRAb. From RNA extracted from PBMCs, the TCR library was made. Building the TCR beta libraries relied on iRepertoire HTBI primers, and CDR3 regions underwent Arm-PCR. In TCRdb, the multiplex PCR reads were re-called with MiXCR into one record per CDR3 protein. This table holds 700,000 or so distinct CDR3 sequences, around 30% found once. Sample: peripheral blood mononuclear cells (PBMCs), taken when the disease was refractory, from a patient treated with antithyroid drugs. The receptors derive from a female donor with Graves disease.

V gene TRBV7-8 combines with J gene TRBJ1-5, with a possible D match to TRBD1 (5 bases). The V end lost 2 bases, the J end lost 1 base, and 18 bases lay between the germline ends. This CDR3 region has 18 residues. The germline V gene has CDR1 SGHVS and CDR2 FQNEAQ. The CDR3: CASSLLGAGRLSNQPQHF. For the CDR3, the DNA is TGTGCCAGCAGCTTACTTGGCGCGGGACGGCTAAGCAATCAGCCCCAGCATTTT. Using reference TRBV7-8 and TRBJ1-5 for the parts outside the CDR3, the full variable domain is GAGVSQSPRYKVAKRGQDVALRCDPISGHVSLFWYQQALGQGPEFLTYFQNEAQLDKSGLPSDRFFAERPEGSVSTLKIQRTQQEDSAVYLCASSLLGAGRLSNQPQHFGDGTRLSIL.

In this sample, this clonotype turned up many times. This rearrangement joins TRBV28 to TRBJ1-5; a possible D gene is TRBD1 (6 bases). The germline gives CDR1 MDHEN, CDR2 SYDVKM. The CDR3 has 15 residues. With 5 bases removed from V and 7 bases from J, the gap between germline ends came to 18 bases. DNA for the CDR3: TGTGCCAGCAGTAGCAGGGACATCGGTTTACAGCCCCAGCATTTT. It specifies CASSSRDIGLQPQHF.

This clonotype has more than one count but fewer than ten. The genes are TRBV20-1 and TRBJ2-7, with D uncertain. Looked up from germline, CDR1 is DFQATT and CDR2 is SNEGSKA (reference sequence). This CDR3 is 11 amino acids long. V shed 3 bases and J shed 6 bases, with 9 bases lying between them. The CDR3 region has the DNA TGCAGTGCTAGCGCTAAGGGCGAGCAGTACTTC. This sequence encodes CSASAKGEQYF.

This rearrangement joins TRBV12-3 or TRBV12-4 to TRBJ2-5; D unresolved. The CDR3 extends over 11 amino acids. The ends were cut back, 3 bases at V and 7 bases at J, with 6 bases in the middle. This chain's CDR3 is CASSFTGTQYF. DNA for the CDR3: TGTGCCAGCAGTTTTACGGGGACCCAGTACTTC.

This clonotype was seen more than once but under ten times. The chain recombines TRBV6-1 with TRBJ1-2; no clear D gene. CDR1 is MNHNS and CDR2 is SASEGT in the germline V gene. V lost 8 bases to trimming and J lost 5 bases, with 12 bases between them. The CDR3 runs 12 residues. CDR3 in DNA: TGTGCCAGCGGGAGCAGGCTTTATGGCTACACCTTC. Translating it yields CASGSRLYGYTF.

The chain uses TRBV7-2 and TRBJ1-1; D possibly corresponds to TRBD1 (5 bases). The CDR3 is 15 amino acids. Trimming cost V 1 base and J 4 bases, with 13 bases left between them. Germline CDR1 and CDR2: SGHTA and FQGNSA. DNA for the CDR3: TGTGCCAGCAGCTTAGGACTCGGGGCGGGCACTGAAGCTTTCTTT. Amino acid sequence: CASSLGLGAGTEAFF.

This sequence joins TRBV5-1 and TRBJ1-6; 10 positions match TRBD1. Trimming removed 0 bases from V and 0 bases from J; junction bases left unmatched: 0. This CDR3 region has 17 residues. The germline gives CDR1 SGHRS, CDR2 YFSETQ. The CDR3 is CASSLGTGGSYNSPLHF. For the CDR3, the DNA is TGCGCCAGCAGCTTGGGGACAGGGGGCTCCTATAATTCACCCCTCCACTTT.

The chain is built from TRBV7-9 and TRBJ1-6; 8 bases align to TRBD1. The germline V gene encodes CDR1 SEHNR and CDR2 FQNEAQ (reference sequence). The CDR3 is 13 amino acids. The V segment lost 4 bases and the J segment 11 bases; nucleotides outside the gene matches: 4. CDR3 in DNA: TGTGCCAGCAGCTCCGACAGGGGTGCACCCCTCCACTTT. Translated: CASSSDRGAPLHF.

This clonotype showed up just a few times. The gene calls are TRBV11-2 and TRBJ1-1; 8 bases align to TRBD1. CDR3 size: 18 residues. Germline assignment: CDR1 SGHAT and CDR2 FQNNGV. V trimming: 4 bases; J trimming: 6 bases; junction bases outside the gene matches: 19. CDR3 residues: CASSSRRGLRGLGAEAFF. The CDR3 DNA follows: TGTGCCAGCAGCTCACGTCGGGGCCTCAGGGGGCTAGGCGCTGAAGCTTTCTTT.

This clonotype occurred many times. The V and J genes are TRBV12-3 or TRBV12-4 and TRBJ1-1; D unresolved. V was cut by 10 bases and J by 2 bases, with 14 bases left in between. This CDR3 is built from 13 residues. The CDR3 reads CATRREFNTEAFF. The CDR3 DNA is TGTGCCACCCGAAGGGAGTTTAACACTGAAGCTTTCTTT.

V and J are TRBV6-1 and TRBJ1-5, with D possibly TRBD1 on 5 matching bases. The V and J ends lost 8 bases and 4 bases respectively, with 9 bases between them. The V gene's germline CDR1 is MNHNS and CDR2 SASEGT. CDR3 length: 12 amino acids. This CDR3 reads CASRGINQPQHF. In DNA form, the CDR3 reads TGTGCCAGCCGGGGCATAAATCAGCCCCAGCATTTT.

The chain carries TRBV10-3 and TRBJ1-1; D call uncertain. Germline V lookup: CDR1 ENHRY, CDR2 SYGVKD. The V end was cut by 0 bases, the J end by 11 bases, with 10 bases between. The length of the CDR3 is 12 residues. CDR3 sequence: CAISESLVGAFF. The CDR3 nucleotides are TGTGCCATCAGTGAGTCGCTGGTTGGGGCTTTCTTT.

Only a few counts were recorded for this clonotype. This chain uses TRBV27 with TRBJ1-2; D is uncertain. The CDR3 runs 13 residues. Trimming removed 4 bases from V and 7 bases from J, with 13 bases in between. Germline V lookup: CDR1 MNHEY, CDR2 SMNVEV (reference sequence). The CDR3, as DNA: TGTGCCAGCAGTTATGACGGTCTGCTTGGCTACACCTTC. It is translated as CASSYDGLLGYTF.

This clonotype has at least ten counts. The chain uses TRBV12-3 or TRBV12-4 and TRBJ1-6; TRBD1 agrees at 9 bases. Trimming cost V 5 bases and J 4 bases; bases outside gene matches: 12. This CDR3 region has 18 residues. In DNA form, the CDR3 reads TGTGCCAGCAGTCCCACCCAAACAGGGGGCTGGTATAATTCACCCCTCCACTTT. This encodes CASSPTQTGGWYNSPLHF.

Only a few counts were recorded for this clonotype. The chain carries TRBV20-1 and TRBJ1-6, with 10 positions matching TRBD1. Germline CDR1 DFQATT, CDR2 SNEGSKA (reference sequence). This CDR3 is built from 14 residues. V was pared by 2 bases and J by 10 bases, with 5 bases of the junction left unmatched. DNA for the CDR3: TGCAGTGCTAGACCGGGACAGGGGAGATCACCCCTCCACTTT. Protein: CSARPGQGRSPLHF.

For this clonotype: A much larger clone lies a single base off, so this may be a read error. The V call is TRBV11-2, the J call TRBJ1-2; 9 bases match TRBD1. Germline CDR1 SGHAT, CDR2 FQNNGV. CDR3 length: 14 residues. Here the CDR3 DNA reads TGTGCCAGCAGCACAGGGGGCGGGGCTAAGGGCTACGCCTTC. Residues: CASSTGGGAKGYAF.

This clonotype has at least ten counts. The chain couples TRBV11-3 to TRBJ1-1; D uncertain. CDR1 is SGHNT and CDR2 is YENEEA in the germline V gene. V was pared by 5 bases and J by 1 base, with 8 bases between. The CDR3 totals 13 residues. The CDR3 DNA sequence: TGTGCCAGCAGCCGCATTCGGAACACTGAAGCTTTCTTT. Encoded protein: CASSRIRNTEAFF. Filled out from reference TRBV11-3 and TRBJ1-1, the complete variable domain reads EAGVVQSPRYKIIEKKQPVAFWCNPISGHNTLYWYLQNLGQGPELLIRYENEEAVDDSQLPKDRFSAERLKGVDSTLKIQPAELGDSAVYLCASSRIRNTEAFFGQGTRLTVV.

The genes are TRBV2 and TRBJ2-5, with D perhaps TRBD1 or TRBD2 (6 bases each). From germline, CDR1 is SNHLY and CDR2 FYNNEI. The CDR3 totals 14 residues. Trimming removed 9 bases from V and 5 bases from J, with 19 bases in between. DNA for the CDR3: TGTGCCAGTACTACAAATACAGGGAGGGAGACCCAGTACTTC. It yields the protein CASTTNTGRETQYF.